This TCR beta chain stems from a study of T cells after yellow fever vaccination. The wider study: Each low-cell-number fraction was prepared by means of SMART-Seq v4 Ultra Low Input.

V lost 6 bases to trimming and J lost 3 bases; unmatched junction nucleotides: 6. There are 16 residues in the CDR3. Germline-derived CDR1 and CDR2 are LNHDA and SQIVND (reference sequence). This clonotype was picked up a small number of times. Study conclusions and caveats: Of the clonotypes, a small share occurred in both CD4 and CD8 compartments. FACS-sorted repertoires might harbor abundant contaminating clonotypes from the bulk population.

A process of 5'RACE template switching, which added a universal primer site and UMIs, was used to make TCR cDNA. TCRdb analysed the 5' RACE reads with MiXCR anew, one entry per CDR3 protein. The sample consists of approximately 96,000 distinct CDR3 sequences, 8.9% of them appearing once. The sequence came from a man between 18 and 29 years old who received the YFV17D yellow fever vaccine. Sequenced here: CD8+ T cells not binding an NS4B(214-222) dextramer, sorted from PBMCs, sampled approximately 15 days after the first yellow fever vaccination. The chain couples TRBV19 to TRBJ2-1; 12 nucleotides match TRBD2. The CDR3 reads CASRPLAGGIYNEQFF. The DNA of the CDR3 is TGTGCCAGTAGGCCACTAGCGGGGGGTATCTACAATGAGCAGTTCTTC.